Below are 13 T cell receptor beta chains sequenced from a single sample in a study of beta chain features in type 1 diabetes. The entirety of the isolated RNA underwent reverse transcription, so expressed TCRB transcripts were sequenced. Only in-frame clones appear in the TCRdb table, and some are missing; sequencing was by immunoSEQ multiplex PCR. The data contain around 500,000 clones, about an eighth of them seen just once; the ten biggest clones take up 0.046%. Sample: naive CD4+ T cells from blood. Every receptor here comes from a woman aged 18-35 years in good health.

The J gene is TRBJ2-5, the V gene TRBV7-9, with D tentatively TRBD1 (6 bases). The CDR3 loop spans 13 amino acids. CDR1 is SEHNR, CDR2 FQNEAQ, per germline (reference sequence). Trimming pared 5 bases from V and 7 bases from J, leaving 14 bases between. In DNA, the CDR3 is TGTGCCAGCAGCACCAGGGGATTCGGGACCCAGTACTTC. The encoded protein is CASSTRGFGTQYF.

The chain joins TRBV9 to TRBJ2-3, with D perhaps TRBD1 (6 bases). Trimming pared 0 bases from V and 2 bases from J, leaving 10 bases between. Germline V gives CDR1 SGDLS, CDR2 YYNGEE. This CDR3 has 15 residues. CDR3: CASSVDGGPTDTQYF. Here the CDR3 DNA reads TGTGCCAGCAGCGTAGATGGGGGCCCCACAGATACGCAGTATTTT.

This clone occurred a few times. CDR3 nucleotide sequence: TGCGCCAGCAGCCAAGTAGCGGGGGGGCAAGAGACCCAGTACTTC. Amino acids: CASSQVAGGQETQYF. V and J are TRBV4-3 and TRBJ2-5; 11 nucleotides line up with TRBD2. This CDR3 has 15 residues. The germline CDR1 and CDR2 sequences are LGHNA and YSLEER. V lost 1 base, J lost 2 bases, and 0 bases stayed unmatched.

A few counts support this clone. V usage is TRBV5-1 and J usage is TRBJ2-7; possibly TRBD1 for D (5 bases). This CDR3 has 14 residues. The germline V gene encodes CDR1 SGHRS and CDR2 YFSETQ. Trimming left V 0 bases short and J 5 bases short, with 12 bases between. The CDR3 DNA reads TGCGCCAGCAGCTTGGAGTCAGGGTCGGACGAGCAGTACGTC. It translates to CASSLESGSDEQYV.

The table lists this clone with a few counts. The rearrangement uses TRBV11-3 and TRBJ2-5; D unresolved. The CDR3 has 11 amino acids. Germline CDR1 and CDR2: SGHNT and YENEEA. Trimming left V 5 bases short and J 6 bases short, with 7 bases between. The CDR3 is CASSPAQTQYF. The CDR3 DNA is TGTGCCAGCAGCCCAGCACAGACCCAGTACTTC.

The sample holds a few counts of this clone. The J gene is TRBJ2-3, the V gene TRBV4-3; D is perhaps TRBD1 (6 bases). The germline V gene has CDR1 LGHNA and CDR2 YSLEER. This CDR3 has 16 residues. Trimming left V 5 bases short and J 0 bases short, with 15 bases between. This chain's CDR3 is CASSSQGIPSTDTQYF. In DNA, the CDR3 is TGCGCCAGCAGCTCACAGGGTATACCTAGCACAGATACGCAGTATTTT.

This chain links TRBV7-9 with TRBJ2-7; no reliable D call. V dropped 2 bases and J dropped 3 bases, with 11 bases sitting between them. The germline V gene encodes CDR1 SEHNR and CDR2 FQNEAQ (reference sequence). CDR3 length: 14 amino acids. The CDR3 loop is CASSLLGRDYEQYV. The CDR3, as DNA: TGTGCCAGCAGCTTATTAGGCAGAGACTACGAGCAGTACGTC.

This chain connects TRBV7-2 to TRBJ1-1; the D is unclear. The CDR3 runs 15 residues. The V end was cut by 2 bases, the J end by 5 bases, with 15 bases between. The germline CDR1 and CDR2 sequences are SGHTA and FQGNSA. CDR3 in amino acids: CASSLSQSRQTEAFF. The CDR3 nucleotides are TGTGCCAGCAGCTTATCTCAGTCTCGGCAGACTGAAGCTTTCTTT.

This clone was detected a few times. The chain joins TRBV18 to TRBJ2-1; 7 bases are shared with TRBD1. Germline CDR1 is KGHSH and CDR2 is LQKENI. There are 15 residues in the CDR3. Losses at the gene ends were 2 bases for V and 8 bases for J; bases not matched to a gene: 9. The DNA of the CDR3 is TGTGCCAGCTCACCAATCACAGGGGCAGGCTATGAGCAGTTCTTC. This translates into CASSPITGAGYEQFF.

There are a few counts of this clone. CDR3 region: CASSSSLTDTQYF. The CDR3 DNA reads TGCGCCAGCAGCTCTTCGTTGACAGATACGCAGTATTTT. This sequence joins TRBV5-1 and TRBJ2-3; no clear D gene. The length of the CDR3 is 13 residues. V was shortened by 3 bases and J by 3 bases, with 8 bases between the two germline ends. The V gene's germline CDR1 is SGHRS and CDR2 YFSETQ. The full variable domain, rest sourced from reference TRBV5-1 and TRBJ2-3, is KAGVTQTPRYLIKTRGQQVTLSCSPISGHRSVSWYQQTPGQGLQFLFEYFSETQRNKGNFPGRFSGRQFSNSRSEMNVSTLELGDSALYLCASSSSLTDTQYFGPGTRLTVL.

The rearrangement joins TRBV29-1 to TRBJ1-1, with D possibly TRBD1 on 5 matching bases. The V and J ends lost 4 bases and 4 bases respectively, with 13 bases between them. Germline V gives CDR1 SQVTM, CDR2 ANQGSEA. This CDR3 spans 13 amino acids. This CDR3 is CSVAGAGVTEAFF. The CDR3 DNA is TGCAGCGTTGCTGGGGCGGGTGTCACTGAAGCTTTCTTT.

This clone was counted a few times. The V gene is TRBV4-2, the J gene TRBJ2-4; possibly TRBD1 or TRBD2 for D (6 bases each). From germline, CDR1 is LGHNA and CDR2 YNFKEQ. CDR3 length: 15 amino acids. The V gene lost 0 bases and the J gene lost 16 bases, with 22 bases spanning the gap. CDR3 nucleotides: TGTGCCAGCAGCCAAGATATCGCCGGGGGCGGTGGCCTTTACTTC. It yields the protein CASSQDIAGGGGLYF.

This clone was found a few times. V gene TRBV23-1 combines with J gene TRBJ2-7, with a tentative D call TRBD1 (6 bases). TRBV23-1 carries the ORF label, with uncertain function. The V end was cut by 4 bases, the J end by 5 bases, with 18 bases between. The CDR3 loop spans 15 amino acids. CDR3 bases: TGCGCCAGCAGTCGAAGGGGGAATCTGGTCGACGAGCAGTACTTC. As protein: CASSRRGNLVDEQYF.